This T cell receptor beta chain was profiled in a study of cytomegalovirus exposure and HLA in healthy donors (dated by TCRdb to between 2016 and 2019). For context, the study as a whole: An earlier analysis of approximately 640 of the donors reported approximately 300 Gb of sequence data and about 100 million unique TCR beta sequences from some 180 million T cells. The aim of the study was to test whether cataloging public T cell receptors could identify signatures of past pathogen exposure. In a later genetic analysis, genome-wide SNP genotypes for about three fifths of the 666 donors were used, and that subset was treated as a discovery cohort. Alongside the repertoire data, information on donor age, sex, ethnicity and CMV serostatus was compiled. The study combined high-throughput TCR immunosequencing, statistical association of individual TCRs with disease status, and machine learning to predict cytomegalovirus infection status. Of the roughly 400 genotyped donors, approximately 82% fell in the genetic ancestry cluster associated with self-reported Caucasian donors. Across approximately 400 genotyped donors of the cohort, an average of approximately 200,000 unique TCR beta nucleotide sequences per donor were sequenced, and roughly 20% of those sequences were non-productive. All discovery cohort repertoires had been generated using a single sequencing platform. Several DR-DQ haplotypes were treated as single units for association and clustering because of strong linkage in the cohort. The study used immunosequencing to profile the T cell repertoires of more than 650 subjects and linked those repertoires to cytomegalovirus serostatus. Besides the first cohort of hundreds of subjects, a separate validation cohort made up of roughly 120 different subjects was used. HLA typing included class I and class II loci at four-digit resolution. A later analysis re-examined previously published TCR beta repertoires from 610 or so donors and added high-resolution HLA genotyping to investigate patterns of TCR occurrence. Typing coverage varied by locus: roughly 620-630 donors for A, B, C, DRB1 and DQB1; roughly 560 for DQA1; more than 600 for DPA1; more than 450 for DPB1. In an earlier analysis of roughly 580 of the donors, high-throughput TCR beta sequencing was used to judge whether each TCR beta V gene segment behaved as functional or pseudogenic. An early release that covered roughly 600 HLA-typed donors contained about 300 gigabases of sequencing data and tens of millions of unique TCR sequences. Rather than using new phenotypic data, the later analysis identified candidate immune exposures from TCR beta sequences and from how often those sequences occurred across donors.

Library preparation employed the immunoSEQ multiplex PCR assay. A mixture of 60 forward primers for TCR Vbeta segments and 13 reverse primers for TCR Jbeta segments was used in the multiplex PCR. A multiplex PCR assay on genomic DNA amplified the CDR3 region of rearranged TCR beta genes. On the Illumina HiSeq System, the amplified TCR beta libraries were sequenced as 87-base-pair reads. The original pipeline was this. Across the 600 to 700 repertoires, a later analysis counted tens of millions of unique TCR beta chains, around 11 million of which were shared by at least two donors. A nearest-neighbor algorithm error-corrected the raw reads and collapsed the reads into unique sequences, merging closely related sequences to remove PCR and sequencing errors. Alignment of CDR3 sequences to IMGT reference sequences was used to assign V, D and J gene segments. For a sequence to be retained, a match of at least six nucleotides was required to both a V gene segment and a J gene segment. A rearrangement was called productive if the CDR3 had no stop codons and remained in frame with V and J, and every other rearrangement was called non-productive. Following IMGT convention, CDR3 was defined as the stretch from the second conserved V-encoded cysteine to the conserved J-encoded phenylalanine. The earlier analysis of fewer than 750 of the donors excluded sequences that lacked an unambiguous match to a single V gene segment. In an earlier analysis of a few hundred of the donors, V segments were called functional above 56.7% productive rearrangements and were called segregating when the between-donor standard deviation exceeded 5%. To diagnose cytomegalovirus status from the catalog of TCR beta chain sequences, a statistical classification framework was built. V and J gene assignment, in a later analysis, came from comparing TCR nucleotide sequences with IMGT/GENE-DB human TR gene sequences. A later analysis assigned CDR3 sequences and most-parsimonious VDJ recombination scenarios with the TCRdist pipeline. In a later analysis, each TCR beta chain was defined by its CDR3 amino acid sequence together with its V-gene family, and reads without a unique V-gene family were excluded. As a way to deal with suspected cross-contamination and a sequencing artifact, a later analysis dropped 450 to 700 nucleotide sequences that were highly shared and had low generation probability. In a later analysis, a clonal expansion index for each public chain was calculated from normalized within-repertoire ranks of inferred template counts. Generation probabilities in a later analysis came from a VDJ recombination model fitted to out-of-frame rearrangements, and those results were checked against IGoR. Hypergeometric tests were used in a later analysis to score TCR-TCR, TCR-HLA and TCR-CMV co-occurrence, with a repertoire-size bias correction applied to the TCR pairs. To estimate false discovery rates, a later analysis permuted the HLA or CMV assignments 20 times. In a later analysis, co-occurring TCRs were grouped using DBSCAN, and TCRdist sequence similarity was added for clustering within HLA-allele-positive subsets. For co-occurrence clustering, repertoires with fewer than 30,000 or more than 120,000 public chains were excluded, along with 5 or 6 repertoires with anomalous nucleotide sharing. In TCRdb, the immuneACCESS table is reduced to in-frame sequences with V and J assigned. These tables do not hold every clone; where another copy was compared, an unresolved V gene accounts for under half, and the others remain unexplained. The V and J calls and the clone size are those of that table, but D and trimming were determined from the DNA. Within this sample are some 99,000 clones, with roughly 70% of them counted one time only. 5.4% of the sample is in the top ten clones.

This clone was observed a few times. The specificity of this receptor is unknown. Base qualities are not provided; no much larger clone lies one nucleotide away. Summary of the overall study and its limitations: The classifier was reported to diagnose cytomegalovirus status with high specificity and sensitivity in both the original cohort and the validation cohort. In a later analysis, several top co-occurrence clusters were reported to appear linked to parvovirus B19, influenza, CMV and Epstein-Barr virus. Linkage disequilibrium might explain the correlated functional status among segregating V segments, but an unknown experimental factor could not be excluded. The only immune exposure information available for the cohort was CMV serostatus. It was suggested by the authors that the approach could potentially be generalized to other disease states and immunological phenotypes. When HLA alleles, especially DR and DQ, strongly co-occurred, TCR associations were difficult to assign to individual alleles. The earlier analysis of 587 of the donors excluded seventeen rarely observed V segments, including chromosome 9 orphons, because counts were too low. Sequencing depth was assumed to be roughly uniform across donors in the presence/absence analyses, though that assumption may not hold. In a later genetic analysis, a missense DCLRE1C variant was associated with V-gene and J-gene trimming of TCR beta chains, and the association was replicated in an independent cohort. At a false discovery rate of 0.05, a later analysis linked under 20,000 TCR beta sequences to specific HLA alleles. In an earlier analysis of 587 of the donors, most TCR beta V segments were observed in productive rearrangements about 87% or about 30% of the time, broadly matching IMGT annotations. The study gave a list of 150 to 200 TCR beta chains associated with cytomegalovirus. In vitro tests confirmed that three of the cytomegalovirus-associated TCR beta chains recognize cytomegalovirus antigens. While some public TCRs were present in many individuals, most TCR sequences turned up only very rarely across donors. Only TCR beta chains were sequenced in this cohort, and the absence of alpha or paired-chain data limited detectable features. In a later analysis, TCR association rates were found to vary across HLA loci, with the most associated TCRs seen for DRB1 alleles and the fewest for HLA-C alleles. Compared with the roughly 670-donor mean, donors in an Asian-associated ancestry cluster had fewer N-insertions in productive TCRs, according to a later genetic analysis. A further reported finding was that TCR beta sequences accurately predicted the HLA-A and HLA-B alleles for most subjects in the first cohort. Some IMGT-functional V segments, including TRBV6-2 and TRBV6-3, could not be told apart with the 87-base-pair reads, so those segments were excluded. In a later analysis, HLA-associated TCR beta chains showed more clonal expansion and lower generation probabilities than non-associated chains that were equally common. In a later analysis, most CMV-associated TCR beta chains were found to appear HLA-restricted, with HLA associations seemingly driven largely by CMV exposure. Because HLA typing was missing for some donors at each locus, association tests included only the typed subset. A cluster of highly shared sequence variants was judged likely to represent a technical artifact of the sequencing pipeline.

The germline V gene (reference sequence) gives CDR1 as GTSNPN and CDR2 as SVGIG. From its cysteine to its phenylalanine, the CDR3 spans 16 amino acids. The DNA shown is the 48-base CDR3, in frame from base 1. V trim: 7 bases; J trim: 1 base; unmatched bases: 13. The cohort was made up of 666 healthy bone marrow donors. Cohort members were all nominally healthy when sampled, although unrecorded immune exposures were likely present. The donor was CMV seropositive and was included in the group of 290 or so seropositive cohort members. A peripheral blood sample was provided by each donor, and peripheral blood mononuclear cells were used for TCR beta sequencing. The Qiagen DNeasy Blood Extraction Kit was used to extract genomic DNA from the blood cell samples.

The TCR sequence derives from a woman in her 70s in good health and CMV-seropositive. Here the chain combines TRBV30 and TRBJ2-4; 7 bases in the middle match TRBD2. The sample comprised PBMCs. The CDR3 sequence is CAFLPGGRGAKNIQYF. The nucleotide sequence is TGTGCCTTCCTACCGGGGGGTCGAGGGGCCAAAAACATTCAGTACTTC.